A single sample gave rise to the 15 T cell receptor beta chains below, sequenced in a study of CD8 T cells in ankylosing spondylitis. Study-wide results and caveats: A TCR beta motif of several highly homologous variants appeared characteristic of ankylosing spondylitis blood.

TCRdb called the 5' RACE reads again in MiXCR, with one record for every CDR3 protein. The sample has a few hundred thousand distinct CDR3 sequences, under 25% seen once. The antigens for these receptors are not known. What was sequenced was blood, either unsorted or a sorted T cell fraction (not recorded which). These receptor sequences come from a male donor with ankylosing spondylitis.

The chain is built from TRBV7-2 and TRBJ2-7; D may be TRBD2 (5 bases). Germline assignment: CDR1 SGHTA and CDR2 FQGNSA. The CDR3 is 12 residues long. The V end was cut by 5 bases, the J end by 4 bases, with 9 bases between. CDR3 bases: TGTGCCAGCAGCCCCGGGGATTACGAGCAGTACTTC. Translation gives CASSPGDYEQYF.

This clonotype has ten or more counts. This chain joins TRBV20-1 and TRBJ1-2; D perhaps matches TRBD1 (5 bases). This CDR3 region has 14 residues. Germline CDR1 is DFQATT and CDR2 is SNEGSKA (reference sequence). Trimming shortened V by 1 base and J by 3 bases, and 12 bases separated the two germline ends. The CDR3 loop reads CSARGPGEHYGYTF. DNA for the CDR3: TGCAGTGCTAGAGGGCCGGGGGAGCACTATGGCTACACCTTC.

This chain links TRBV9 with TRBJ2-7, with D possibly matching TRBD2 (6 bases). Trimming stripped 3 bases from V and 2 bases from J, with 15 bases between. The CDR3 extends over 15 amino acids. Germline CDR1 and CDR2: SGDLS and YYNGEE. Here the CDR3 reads CASSAYRDSTYEQYF. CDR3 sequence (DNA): TGTGCCAGCAGCGCCTATAGGGACTCCACCTACGAGCAGTACTTC.

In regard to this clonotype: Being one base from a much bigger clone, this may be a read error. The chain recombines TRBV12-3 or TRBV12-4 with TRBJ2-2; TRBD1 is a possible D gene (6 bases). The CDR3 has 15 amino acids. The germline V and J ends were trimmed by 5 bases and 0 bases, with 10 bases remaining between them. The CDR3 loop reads CASSVAGANTGELFF. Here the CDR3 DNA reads TGTGCCAGCAGTGTTGCAGGGGCGAACACCGGGGAGCTGTTTTTT.

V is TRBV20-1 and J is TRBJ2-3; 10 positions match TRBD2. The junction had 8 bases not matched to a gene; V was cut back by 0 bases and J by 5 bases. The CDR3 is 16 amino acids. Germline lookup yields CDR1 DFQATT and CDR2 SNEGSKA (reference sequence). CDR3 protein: CSARDRLAGAGDTQYF. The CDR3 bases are TGCAGTGCTAGAGATCGTCTAGCGGGAGCCGGAGATACGCAGTATTTT.

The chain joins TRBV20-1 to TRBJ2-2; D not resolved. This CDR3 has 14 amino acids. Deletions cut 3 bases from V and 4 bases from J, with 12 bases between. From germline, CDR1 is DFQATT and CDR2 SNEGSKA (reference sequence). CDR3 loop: CSASVGSGTGELFF. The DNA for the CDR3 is TGCAGTGCTAGTGTGGGGTCCGGCACCGGGGAGCTGTTTTTT.

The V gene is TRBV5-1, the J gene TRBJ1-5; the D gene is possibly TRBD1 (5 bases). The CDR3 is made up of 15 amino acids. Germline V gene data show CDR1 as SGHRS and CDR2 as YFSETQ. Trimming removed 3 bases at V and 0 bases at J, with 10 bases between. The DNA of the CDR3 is TGCGCCAGCAGCTGGGACGGCCATAGCAATCAGCCCCAGCATTTT. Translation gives CASSWDGHSNQPQHF.

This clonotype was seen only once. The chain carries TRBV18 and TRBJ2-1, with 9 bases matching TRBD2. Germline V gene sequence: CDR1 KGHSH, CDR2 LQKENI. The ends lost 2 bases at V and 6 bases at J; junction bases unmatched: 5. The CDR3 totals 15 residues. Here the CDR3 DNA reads TGTGCCAGCTCACCAGCCGGCGGGAGGGGCAATGAGCAGTTCTTC. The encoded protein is CASSPAGGRGNEQFF. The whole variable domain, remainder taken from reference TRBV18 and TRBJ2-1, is NAGVMQNPRHLVRRRGQEARLRCSPMKGHSHVYWYRQLPEEGLKFMVYLQKENIIDESGMPKERFSAEFPKEGPSILRIQQVVRGDSAAYFCASSPAGGRGNEQFFGPGTRLTVL.

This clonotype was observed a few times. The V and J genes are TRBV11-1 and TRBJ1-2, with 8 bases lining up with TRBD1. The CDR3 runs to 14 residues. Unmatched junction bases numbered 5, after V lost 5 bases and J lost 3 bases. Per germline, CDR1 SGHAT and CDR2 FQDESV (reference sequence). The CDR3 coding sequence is TGTGCCAGCAGCCCGGACAGGGCGGACTATGGCTACACCTTC. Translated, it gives CASSPDRADYGYTF.

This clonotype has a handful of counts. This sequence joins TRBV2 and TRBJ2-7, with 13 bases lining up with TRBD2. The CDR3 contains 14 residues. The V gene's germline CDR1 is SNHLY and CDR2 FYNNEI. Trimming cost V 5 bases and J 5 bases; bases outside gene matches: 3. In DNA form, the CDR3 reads TGTGCCAGCAGTTGGACTAGCGGGAGCAACGAGCAGTACTTC. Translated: CASSWTSGSNEQYF.

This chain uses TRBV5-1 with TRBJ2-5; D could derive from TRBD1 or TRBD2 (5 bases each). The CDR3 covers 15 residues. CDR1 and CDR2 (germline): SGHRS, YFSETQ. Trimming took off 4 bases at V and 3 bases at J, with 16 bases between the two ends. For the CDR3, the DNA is TGCGCCAGCAGCGGGCCGGGACGTCGAGAAGAGACCCAGTACTTC. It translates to CASSGPGRREETQYF.

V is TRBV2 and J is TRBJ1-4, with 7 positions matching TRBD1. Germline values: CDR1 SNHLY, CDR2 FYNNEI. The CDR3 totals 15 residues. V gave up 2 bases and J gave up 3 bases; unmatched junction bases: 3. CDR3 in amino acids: CASSEYRGANEKLFF. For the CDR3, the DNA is TGTGCCAGCAGTGAATACAGGGGCGCTAATGAAAAACTGTTTTTT.

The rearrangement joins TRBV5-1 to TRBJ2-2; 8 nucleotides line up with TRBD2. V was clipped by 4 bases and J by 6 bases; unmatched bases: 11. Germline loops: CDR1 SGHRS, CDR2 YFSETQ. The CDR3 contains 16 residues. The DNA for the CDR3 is TGCGCCAGCAGCCTACTAAGCGGGAGAAAGCCCGGGGAGCTGTTTTTT. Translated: CASSLLSGRKPGELFF. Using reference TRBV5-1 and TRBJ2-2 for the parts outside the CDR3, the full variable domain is KAGVTQTPRYLIKTRGQQVTLSCSPISGHRSVSWYQQTPGQGLQFLFEYFSETQRNKGNFPGRFSGRQFSNSRSEMNVSTLELGDSALYLCASSLLSGRKPGELFFGEGSRLTVL.

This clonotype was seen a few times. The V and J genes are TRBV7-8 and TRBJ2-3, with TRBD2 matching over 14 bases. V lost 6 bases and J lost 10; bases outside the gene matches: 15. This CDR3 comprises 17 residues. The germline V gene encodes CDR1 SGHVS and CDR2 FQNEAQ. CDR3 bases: TGTGCCAGCAGTTACCTTCGGGGGACTAGCGGGAGTAGCTCGCAGTATTTT. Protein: CASSYLRGTSGSSSQYF.

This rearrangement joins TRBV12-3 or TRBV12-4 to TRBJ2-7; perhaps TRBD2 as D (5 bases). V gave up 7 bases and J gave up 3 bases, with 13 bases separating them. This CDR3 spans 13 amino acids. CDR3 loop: CASTKGSGYEQYF. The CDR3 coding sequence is TGTGCCAGCACCAAGGGCAGCGGCTACGAGCAGTACTTC.